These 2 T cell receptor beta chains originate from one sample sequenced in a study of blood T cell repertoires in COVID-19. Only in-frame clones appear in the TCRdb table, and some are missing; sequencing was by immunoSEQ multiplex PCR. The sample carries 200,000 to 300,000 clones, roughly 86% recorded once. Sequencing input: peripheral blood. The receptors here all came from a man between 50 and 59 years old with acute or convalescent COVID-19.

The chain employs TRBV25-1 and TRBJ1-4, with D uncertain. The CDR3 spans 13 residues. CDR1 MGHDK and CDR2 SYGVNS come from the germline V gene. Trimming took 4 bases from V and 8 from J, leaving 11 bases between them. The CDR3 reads CASSATGREKLFF. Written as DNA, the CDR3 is TGTGCCAGCAGTGCAACCGGGAGAGAAAAACTGTTTTTT.

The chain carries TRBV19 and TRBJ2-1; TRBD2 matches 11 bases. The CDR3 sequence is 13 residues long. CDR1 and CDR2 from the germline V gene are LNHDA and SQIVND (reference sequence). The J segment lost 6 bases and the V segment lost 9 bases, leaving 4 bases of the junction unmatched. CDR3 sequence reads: CASGSGRANEQFF. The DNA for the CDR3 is TGTGCCAGCGGTAGCGGGAGGGCCAATGAGCAGTTCTTC.